The 17 T cell receptor beta chains listed next were all sequenced from one sample in a study of Ad26.COV2.S vaccination and SARS-CoV-2 variants. The method was immunoSEQ multiplex PCR; TCRdb's version includes in-frame clones alone and lacks a portion of them. This sample has approximately 450,000 clones; 80% to 95% occur once, and the top ten carry more than 10%. Treatment meaning: roughly 19 received Ad26.COV2.S at low or high dose, single or two shots; roughly five received placebo; per-sample allocation not given. It was on day 63 after the first vaccine or placebo injection that samples were taken. The sample was peripheral blood, taken in a trial of Ad26.COV2.S vaccine versus placebo. The receptors were sampled from a person aged 18 to 65 who received the Ad26.COV2.S COVID-19 vaccine or a placebo.

The chain uses TRBV11-2 and TRBJ2-2, with 14 bases lining up with TRBD2. Trimming at V came to 5 bases and at J to 2 bases, leaving 10 bases not matched to a gene. Germline V gene sequence: CDR1 SGHAT, CDR2 FQNNGV. The CDR3 contains 19 residues. The CDR3 loop is CASSPRTSGRPLNTGELFF. The DNA of the CDR3 is TGTGCCAGCAGCCCGAGGACTAGCGGGAGGCCGCTAAACACCGGGGAGCTGTTTTTT.

The rearrangement joins TRBV12-5 to TRBJ1-2, with unresolved D. The germline gives CDR1 LGHNT, CDR2 FRNRAP. The ends were cut back, 6 bases at V and 4 bases at J, with 9 bases in the middle. The CDR3 is 12 amino acids. CDR3 sequence reads: CASGLDFYGYTF. As DNA, the CDR3 is TGTGCTAGTGGCCTGGACTTCTATGGCTACACCTTC.

The chain has TRBV27 and TRBJ2-1, with 12 bases identical to TRBD2. The CDR3 length is 16 residues. The junction had 8 bases not matched to a gene; V was cut back by 5 bases and J by 6 bases. Germline CDR1 MNHEY, CDR2 SMNVEV (reference sequence). The CDR3 region is CASSPTSGRVRNEQFF. In DNA form, the CDR3 reads TGTGCCAGCAGTCCGACTAGCGGGAGAGTTCGCAATGAGCAGTTCTTC.

This sequence joins TRBV18 and TRBJ2-7, with TRBD1 identical over 7 bases. The CDR3 runs 13 residues. Germline V gene sequence: CDR1 KGHSH, CDR2 LQKENI. V trimming: 6 bases; J trimming: 1 base; junction bases outside the gene matches: 3. CDR3 bases: TGTGCCAGCTCCCCGGGACAGTCCTACGAGCAGTACTTC. Protein: CASSPGQSYEQYF.

This chain uses TRBV5-1 with TRBJ2-5, with D possibly being TRBD1 (5 bases). V lost 4 bases to trimming and J lost 2 bases, with 6 bases between them. The CDR3 sequence is 12 residues long. Germline lookup yields CDR1 SGHRS and CDR2 YFSETQ. The CDR3 reads CASSHRQETQYF. In DNA, the CDR3 is TGCGCCAGCAGCCACAGGCAAGAGACCCAGTACTTC.

The V and J genes are TRBV9 and TRBJ2-5, with D unresolved. The CDR3 contains 16 residues. The V gene's germline CDR1 is SGDLS and CDR2 YYNGEE. V was trimmed by 0 bases and J by 0 bases, leaving 12 bases between them. The CDR3 bases are TGTGCCAGCAGCGTAGATCCAGGACCCTACCAAGAGACCCAGTACTTC. Its translation is CASSVDPGPYQETQYF.

The rearrangement uses TRBV5-6 and TRBJ2-5; D unclear. Germline V gene lookup returns CDR1 SGHDT and CDR2 YYEEEE. This CDR3 is built from 14 residues. V was clipped by 5 bases and J by 5 bases, with 16 bases between them. The CDR3 protein is CASRRIQFSETQYF. The CDR3 DNA follows: TGTGCCAGCAGGCGAATACAGTTTAGCGAGACCCAGTACTTC.

This chain uses TRBV27 with TRBJ1-1; D unclear. The V gene lost 5 bases and the J gene lost 1 base, with 8 bases spanning the gap. The CDR3 is 13 residues long. In germline, CDR1 is MNHEY, CDR2 SMNVEV (reference sequence). DNA for the CDR3: TGTGCCAGCAGTCGCGCGTGGAACACTGAAGCTTTCTTT. Translation gives CASSRAWNTEAFF.

The CDR3 is CASSQGRGLYEQYF. The CDR3 DNA sequence: TGCGCCAGCAGCCAGGGCAGGGGGCTCTACGAGCAGTACTTC. The rearrangement joins TRBV4-1 to TRBJ2-7; 8 nucleotides align to TRBD1. Germline V lookup: CDR1 MGHRA, CDR2 YSYEKL. The V gene end was trimmed by 3 bases and the J gene end by 3 bases; junction bases not matched to a gene: 4. The CDR3 is 14 amino acids.

On this clone: This may be a read error: a much more frequent sequence differs by one nucleotide. V and J are TRBV2 and TRBJ1-2; no clear D gene. Trimming removed 6 bases at V and 4 bases at J, with 3 bases between. Germline V gene lookup returns CDR1 SNHLY and CDR2 FYNNEI. The CDR3 is made up of 10 amino acids. The CDR3 region is CASRGYGYTF. The CDR3 DNA sequence: TGTGCCAGCAGGGGCTATGGCTACACCTTC.

The rearrangement uses TRBV18 and TRBJ2-7; possibly TRBD1 for D (5 bases). Germline CDR1 and CDR2: KGHSH and LQKENI. This CDR3 has 16 amino acids. V lost 6 bases, J lost 2 bases, and 20 bases lay in between. CDR3 DNA: TGTGCCAGCTCGTCCACCCGAGGCCAGGACACCTACGAGCAGTACTTC. Translating gives CASSSTRGQDTYEQYF.

The chain joins TRBV10-3 to TRBJ1-4; D unclear. V dropped 0 bases and J dropped 5 bases, with 7 bases sitting between them. The CDR3 sequence is 14 residues long. The germline V gene encodes CDR1 ENHRY and CDR2 SYGVKD. The CDR3 protein is CAISESLGNEKLFF. The DNA of the CDR3 is TGTGCCATCAGTGAGTCACTAGGGAATGAAAAACTGTTTTTT.

The chain uses TRBV7-9 and TRBJ1-4, with unresolved D. V shed 1 base and J shed 7 bases, with 7 bases lying between them. The CDR3 contains 13 residues. Germline lookup yields CDR1 SEHNR and CDR2 FQNEAQ (reference sequence). The CDR3 DNA sequence: TGTGCCAGCAGCTTAGTTGCAGGTGAAAAACTGTTTTTT. Its translation: CASSLVAGEKLFF.

The genes are TRBV11-2 and TRBJ1-1; 7 positions match TRBD1. With V trimmed by 3 bases and J by 3 bases, 7 bases remained unmatched. The CDR3 contains 15 residues. Germline-derived CDR1 and CDR2 are SGHAT and FQNNGV. CDR3 loop: CASSLTGWGDTEAFF. The CDR3 bases are TGTGCCAGCAGCTTGACAGGGTGGGGAGACACTGAAGCTTTCTTT.

The chain combines TRBV10-3 with TRBJ1-2; 8 nucleotides match TRBD1. V shed 8 bases, J shed 8 bases, and the junction held 16 bases outside the gene matches. This CDR3 contains 15 residues. Per germline, CDR1 ENHRY and CDR2 SYGVKD. Here the CDR3 reads CAIYAGGDGIEGYTF. The CDR3 DNA follows: TGTGCCATCTATGCAGGGGGCGATGGAATAGAAGGCTACACCTTC.

This chain joins TRBV2 and TRBJ1-1, with 9 bases matching TRBD1. Germline V gives CDR1 SNHLY, CDR2 FYNNEI. Germline trimming cut 6 bases from V and 13 bases from J; bases unmatched to any gene: 12. This CDR3 comprises 13 residues. The CDR3 bases are TGTGCCAGCAGATCAGACAGGGGGGAGAGAGTTTTCTTT. Encoded protein: CASRSDRGERVFF. Full variable domain (outside the CDR3, taken from reference TRBV2 and TRBJ1-1): EPEVTQTPSHQVTQMGQEVILRCVPISNHLYFYWYRQILGQKVEFLVSFYNNEISEKSEIFDDQFSVERPDGSNFTLKIRSTKLEDSAMYFCASRSDRGERVFFGQGTRLTVV.

The genes are TRBV20-1 and TRBJ2-7, with D possibly being TRBD2 (6 bases). Trimming shortened V by 3 bases and J by 6 bases, and 9 bases separated the two germline ends. CDR1 is DFQATT, CDR2 SNEGSKA, per germline (reference sequence). The CDR3 has 11 amino acids. In DNA, the CDR3 is TGCAGTGCTAGGGGCGGGATCGAGCAGTACTTC. Its protein product is CSARGGIEQYF.